A selection of T cell receptor beta chains follows, all from one sample in a study of T cell repertoires in cytomegalovirus infection. Their antigens remain unidentified. In TCRdb, the reads were re-called with MiXCR into one record per CDR3 protein. The table has around 78,000 distinct CDR3 sequences, around 42% seen once. The sequencing here drew on CD8+ T cells from cultured PBMCs, taken from culture after CMV antigen stimulation. The receptors were gathered from a human donor in good health (CMV status not recorded). Some clones in this sample may be carry-over from other donors' samples. Both conserved end residues are part of each CDR3. The order of the fields is D gene, J gene, V gene, clone size, CDR3 DNA, CDR3 protein. D genes are given only for firm matches. Some rows have no size entry. The others give once, few or many, or a class for an expanded clone.

D: TRBD1; J: TRBJ2-2; V: TRBV7-3; size: few; DNA: TGTGCCAGCAGCTTAACCCCCTTCGGACAGGGACTCAGTCCGAACACCGGGGAGCTGTTTTTT; CDR3: CASSLTPFGQGLSPNTGELFF
D: .; J: TRBJ2-3; V: TRBV7-9; size: once; DNA: TGTGCCAGCAGCTTATCTTATTCCATAGGCGATACGCAGTATTTT; CDR3: CASSLSYSIGDTQYF
D: .; J: TRBJ1-2; V: TRBV12-3/TRBV12-4; size: few; DNA: TGTGCCAGCAGTCCAGGACGGATGCGCTATGGCTACACCTTC; CDR3: CASSPGRMRYGYTF
D: TRBD1; J: TRBJ1-1; V: TRBV7-2; size: .; DNA: TGTGCCAGCAGCTCCAATCAGGACAGGGGGGGTACTGAAGCTTTCTTT; CDR3: CASSSNQDRGGTEAFF
D: TRBD1; J: TRBJ2-5; V: TRBV7-2; size: few; DNA: TGTGCCAGCAGCTACAGGGGGCGGGAGACCCAGTACTTC; CDR3: CASSYRGRETQYF
D: .; J: TRBJ1-1; V: TRBV28; size: .; DNA: TGTGCCAGCAGTTTAGAGTATCTTGTAACAGGCGGGTCTGAAGCTTTCTTT; CDR3: CASSLEYLVTGGSEAFF
D: .; J: TRBJ2-6; V: TRBV7-2; size: medium-sized; DNA: TGTGCCAGCTCCAGCCGAGAGTGGGAGCTCTTCGCCAACGTCCTGACTTTC; CDR3: CASSSREWELFANVLTF
D: .; J: TRBJ2-3; V: TRBV6-2/TRBV6-3; size: few; DNA: TGTGCCAGCAGTTATTCAATTTCACACACAGATACGCAGTATTTT; CDR3: CASSYSISHTDTQYF
D: .; J: TRBJ1-5; V: TRBV28; size: .; DNA: TGTGCCAGCAGCCTTACTGGGGGCTATCAGCCCCAGCATTTT; CDR3: CASSLTGGYQPQHF
D: .; J: TRBJ1-1; V: TRBV7-6; size: few; DNA: TGTGCCAGCAGCCGGGGAATGAACACTGAAGCTTTCTTT; CDR3: CASSRGMNTEAFF
D: .; J: TRBJ2-7; V: TRBV6-5; size: .; DNA: TGTGCCAGCACCTCCCTGGTAGGGGACGGTGAGCAGTACTTC; CDR3: CASTSLVGDGEQYF
D: .; J: TRBJ2-1; V: TRBV5-6; size: .; DNA: TGTGCCAGCAGCCCGGGACGGGCGAATGAGCAGTTCTTC; CDR3: CASSPGRANEQFF
D: TRBD1; J: TRBJ2-7; V: TRBV4-1; size: .; DNA: TGCGCCAGCAGCCATTCCGGGACAGGCTCCTACGAGCAGTACTTC; CDR3: CASSHSGTGSYEQYF
D: TRBD1; J: TRBJ2-7; V: TRBV27; size: few; DNA: TGTGCCAGCAGTTTATCCGGGACAGGGGGCGAGCAGTACTTC; CDR3: CASSLSGTGGEQYF
D: .; J: TRBJ2-5; V: TRBV2; size: .; DNA: TGTGCCAGCAGTGGGGGGCAGTCGGCAGTCGAAGAGACCCAGTACTTC; CDR3: CASSGGQSAVEETQYF
D: .; J: TRBJ1-1; V: TRBV7-9; size: few; DNA: TGTGCCAGCAGCTTGGTATCCCGGAACACTGAAGCTTTCTTT; CDR3: CASSLVSRNTEAFF
D: .; J: TRBJ2-5; V: TRBV27; size: .; DNA: TGTGCCAGCAGTTTATCGGGCAGGGAGACCCAGTACTTC; CDR3: CASSLSGRETQYF
D: .; J: TRBJ1-4; V: TRBV7-4; size: .; DNA: TGTGCCAGCAGCTTAGGAGGCAGCGGTGTTGAAAAACTGTTTTTT; CDR3: CASSLGGSGVEKLFF
D: .; J: TRBJ2-3; V: TRBV4-3; size: .; DNA: TGCGCCAGCAGCCAAGAAGAGTCTTCACACACAGATACGCAGTATTTT; CDR3: CASSQEESSHTDTQYF
D: .; J: TRBJ2-1; V: TRBV7-9; size: .; DNA: TGTGCCAGCAGCCGGGTCGGGGGAAGCTCCTACAATGAGCAGTTCTTC; CDR3: CASSRVGGSSYNEQFF
D: TRBD2; J: TRBJ2-3; V: TRBV28; size: .; DNA: TGTGCCAGCAGACTAGCGGGGAACACAGATACGCAGTATTTT; CDR3: CASRLAGNTDTQYF
D: .; J: TRBJ1-1; V: TRBV6-1; size: few; DNA: TGTGCCAGCAGTTGGGGGGACGGCTACACTGAAGCTTTCTTT; CDR3: CASSWGDGYTEAFF
D: .; J: TRBJ1-5; V: TRBV4-3; size: many; DNA: TGCGCCAGCAGCCAAGATCTAGGCCGCAATCAGCCCCAGCATTTT; CDR3: CASSQDLGRNQPQHF
D: .; J: TRBJ1-1; V: TRBV12-5; size: .; DNA: TGTGCTAGTGGTTTGGCAGGGCCCAACACTGAAGCTTTCTTT; CDR3: CASGLAGPNTEAFF
D: .; J: TRBJ2-1; V: TRBV7-6; size: .; DNA: TGTGCCAGCAGCCCCCGAGAGGGGCCCTTCAATGAGCAGTTCTTC; CDR3: CASSPREGPFNEQFF
D: .; J: TRBJ2-1; V: TRBV5-5; size: .; DNA: TGTGCCAGCAGCTTACACCCGGGACAAATGTACAATGAGCAGTTCTTC; CDR3: CASSLHPGQMYNEQFF
D: TRBD2; J: TRBJ2-7; V: TRBV7-9; size: few; DNA: TGTGCCAGCAGCGAGGCGGGGGAGGGATACGAGCAGTACTTC; CDR3: CASSEAGEGYEQYF
D: .; J: TRBJ2-7; V: TRBV20-1; size: .; DNA: TGCAGTGCTAGAGTATTATACGGGGGTCACGAGCAGTACTTC; CDR3: CSARVLYGGHEQYF
D: TRBD1; J: TRBJ1-6; V: TRBV5-1; size: .; DNA: TGCGCCAGCAGCCCGGCGGACAGGGACTCACCCCTCCACTTT; CDR3: CASSPADRDSPLHF
D: TRBD2; J: TRBJ2-2; V: TRBV7-2; size: .; DNA: TGTGCCAGCAGCCCATGGACTAGCGGGTCCACCGGGGAGCTGTTTTTT; CDR3: CASSPWTSGSTGELFF
D: .; J: TRBJ1-2; V: TRBV7-6; size: .; DNA: TGTGCCAGCAGCTCCTTTGAATTCCCGGACAGCCCGGGCTATGGCTACACCTTC; CDR3: CASSSFEFPDSPGYGYTF
D: .; J: TRBJ2-2; V: TRBV29-1; size: many; DNA: TGCAGCGTTGAGAGGGGTGCCGGGGAGCTGTTTTTT; CDR3: CSVERGAGELFF
D: TRBD1; J: TRBJ2-2; V: TRBV7-9; size: .; DNA: TGTGCCAGCAGCACGGGGACAGGGGCGAACACCGGGGAGCTGTTTTTT; CDR3: CASSTGTGANTGELFF
D: .; J: TRBJ2-1; V: TRBV6-4; size: many; DNA: TGTGCCAGCAGTGACTCGGTAGGCCTCTCCTACAATGAGCAGTTCTTC; CDR3: CASSDSVGLSYNEQFF
D: TRBD1; J: TRBJ2-7; V: TRBV4-1; size: .; DNA: TGCGCCAGCAGCCAGCAGACAGGGTCCTACGAGCAGTACTTC; CDR3: CASSQQTGSYEQYF
D: .; J: TRBJ1-3; V: TRBV7-8; size: .; DNA: TGTGCCAGCAGCAAGGGACGGTCCTCTGGAAACACCATATATTTT; CDR3: CASSKGRSSGNTIYF
D: TRBD2; J: TRBJ2-7; V: TRBV7-2; size: .; DNA: TGTGCCAGCAGCGGACTAGCGGGGGGGCCTGAGCAGTACTTC; CDR3: CASSGLAGGPEQYF
D: .; J: TRBJ2-1; V: TRBV7-6; size: few; DNA: TGTGCCAGCAGCTTAAGCTGGAATGAGCAGTTCTTC; CDR3: CASSLSWNEQFF
D: .; J: TRBJ2-1; V: TRBV7-9; size: .; DNA: TGTGCCAGCAGCCGCTCCACGAATGAGCAGTTCTTC; CDR3: CASSRSTNEQFF
D: .; J: TRBJ2-5; V: TRBV7-9; size: .; DNA: TGTGCCAGCAGCCCACGGACCCTGTACCAAGAGACCCAGTACTTC; CDR3: CASSPRTLYQETQYF
D: .; J: TRBJ2-1; V: TRBV4-3; size: .; DNA: TGCGCCAGCAGCCAACCACCAAGCGATGAGCAGTTCTTC; CDR3: CASSQPPSDEQFF
D: .; J: TRBJ2-7; V: TRBV7-2; size: many; DNA: TGTGCCAGCAGCTTCGGGTTAACAAGCTCCTACGAGCAGTACTTC; CDR3: CASSFGLTSSYEQYF